This T cell receptor beta chain stems from a study of T-cell reconstitution after alpha-beta-depleted transplantation in children. Ten or more counts support this clonotype. The CDR3 covers 14 residues. The V gene end was trimmed by 6 bases and the J gene end by 1 base; junction bases not matched to a gene: 4. Germline lookup yields CDR1 SEHNR and CDR2 FQNEAQ (reference sequence). Library preparation (for TCRbeta) was performed with unique molecular identifiers. One entry per CDR3 protein results from TCRdb running MiXCR on the PCR reads. The sample gives around 370,000 distinct CDR3 sequences, about a tenth of which show up once; approximately 2.3% is in the top ten.

Sample: PBMCs from the stem cell graft donor, taken from the stem cell graft. The sequence was collected from a human donor who donated a stem cell graft to a child with acute lymphoblastic leukemia. This rearrangement joins TRBV7-9 to TRBJ2-5; the match to TRBD2 covers 8 bases. CDR3 in DNA: TGTGCCAGCAGGCAACTAGCGGCCCAAGAGACCCAGTACTTC. It codes for CASRQLAAQETQYF.